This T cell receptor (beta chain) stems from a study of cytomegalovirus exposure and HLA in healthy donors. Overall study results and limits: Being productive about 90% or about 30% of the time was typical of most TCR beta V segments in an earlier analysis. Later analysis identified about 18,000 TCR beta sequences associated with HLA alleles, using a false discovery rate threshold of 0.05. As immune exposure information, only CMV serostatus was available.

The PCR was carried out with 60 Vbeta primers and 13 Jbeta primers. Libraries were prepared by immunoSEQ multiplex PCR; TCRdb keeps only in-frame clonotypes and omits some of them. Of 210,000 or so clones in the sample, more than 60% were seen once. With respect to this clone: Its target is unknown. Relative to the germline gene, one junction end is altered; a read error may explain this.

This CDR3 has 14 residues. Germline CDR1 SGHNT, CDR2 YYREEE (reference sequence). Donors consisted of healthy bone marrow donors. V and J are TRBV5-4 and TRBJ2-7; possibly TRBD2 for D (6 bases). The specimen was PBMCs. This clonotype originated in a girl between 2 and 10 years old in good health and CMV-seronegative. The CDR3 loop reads CASSSWDSSDEQYF. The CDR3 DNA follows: TGTGCCAGCAGTAGTTGGGACTCCTCCGACGAGCAGTACTTC.